This T cell receptor (beta chain) was identified during a study of molecular identifiers for immune sequencing clone quantification. Across the study: Replicates involved a five-way split of RNA from roughly 21,000 or 96,000 naive CD8 cells, with sequencing of four.

Each CDR3 protein is one row after TCRdb ran MiXCR on the PCR reads. The data hold 30,000 to 40,000 distinct CDR3 sequences, with approximately 19% observed a single time. Trimming removed 5 bases at V and 7 bases at J, with 20 bases between. The germline gives CDR1 MDHEN, CDR2 SYDVKM. The CDR3 has 16 amino acids. For naive CD8 T cells, sorting used the CD8+CD4-CCR7+CD45RA+ phenotype. The table lists this clonotype with many counts. The J gene is TRBJ1-4, the V gene TRBV28; D is unresolved. Sample: naive CD8+ T cells from blood, with Jurkat cell RNA spiked in. The sample's subset: FACS-sorted CD8+CD4-CCR7+CD45RA+ naive T cells. This TCR was recovered from a human donor in good health. Some libraries in this study had Jurkat cell RNA spiked in. CDR3 bases: TGTGCCAGCAGTCCCGAACCGGGGAGCGTCGGTGAAAAACTGTTTTTT. Translation: CASSPEPGSVGEKLFF.